These 12 T cell receptor beta chains originate from one sample sequenced in a study of STAT5B mutations in CD4+ large granular lymphocyte leukemia. The assay was immunoSEQ multiplex PCR, and TCRdb's table has in-frame clones only and misses some. Of over 20,000 clones listed, around 81% are singletons. Sequenced: CD4+ T cells from blood buffy coats. The receptors were sampled from a human donor in good health.

The chain combines TRBV7-8 with TRBJ1-2; 8 bases are a match to TRBD1. V trimming: 3 bases; J trimming: 7 bases; junction bases outside the gene matches: 10. The CDR3 extends over 15 amino acids. Germline CDR1 is SGHVS and CDR2 is FQNEAQ. CDR3 DNA sequence: TGTGCCAGCAGCTTGGAGGGACAGGCCTTGGGTGGCTACACCTTC. Its translation is CASSLEGQALGGYTF.

This chain links TRBV18 with TRBJ1-5; tentative D call: TRBD1 (5 bases). CDR1 and CDR2 (germline): KGHSH, LQKENI. CDR3 size: 15 residues. V lost 0 bases and J lost 2, with 8 bases in between. The CDR3 nucleotides read TGTGCCAGCTCACCACCCCCGGGGGGCAATCAGCCCCAGCATTTT. It translates to CASSPPPGGNQPQHF.

The rearrangement uses TRBV6-4 and TRBJ2-2; D uncertain. Germline V gives CDR1 MRHNA, CDR2 SNTAGT. V was pared by 5 bases and J by 5 bases, with 12 bases between. The CDR3 is 14 amino acids. Here the CDR3 DNA reads TGTGCCAGCAGTTTGACCCCCGGGACCGGGGAGCTGTTTTTT. This codes for CASSLTPGTGELFF.

This clone has a single count. This chain links TRBV4-2 with TRBJ2-7; possibly TRBD1 or TRBD2 for D (7 bases each). CDR1 is LGHNA and CDR2 is YNFKEQ in the germline V gene. This CDR3 is 18 amino acids long. Trimming removed 2 bases at V and 2 bases at J, with 22 bases between. The CDR3 is CASSQPASGGGFTYEQYF. CDR3 DNA: TGTGCCAGCAGCCAACCAGCCTCAGGGGGGGGATTTACCTACGAGCAGTACTTC.

The chain carries TRBV9 and TRBJ1-2; perhaps TRBD1 as D (6 bases). V lost 0 bases and J 7 bases, leaving 10 bases between the germline ends. The germline V gene has CDR1 SGDLS and CDR2 YYNGEE. The CDR3 has 13 amino acids. Here the CDR3 reads CASSVVGGRGYTF. DNA for the CDR3: TGTGCCAGCAGCGTAGTCGGGGGCCGTGGCTACACCTTC.

The chain joins TRBV29-1 to TRBJ1-2; D is uncertain. The CDR3 totals 11 residues. CDR1 and CDR2 from the germline V gene are SQVTM and ANQGSEA. V shed 1 base and J shed 8 bases, with 8 bases lying between them. CDR3 sequence: CSVEVGLGYTF. DNA for the CDR3: TGCAGCGTTGAAGTGGGGTTAGGCTACACCTTC.

The chain joins TRBV19 to TRBJ1-5; the D is unclear. The V gene lost 7 bases and the J gene lost 0 bases, with 22 bases spanning the gap. The CDR3 is made up of 18 amino acids. Germline V gene data show CDR1 as LNHDA and CDR2 as SQIVND (reference sequence). Written as DNA, the CDR3 is TGTGCCAGTACCAAAAACCCGGGGAAGCTCTATAGCAATCAGCCCCAGCATTTT. It specifies CASTKNPGKLYSNQPQHF.

The chain joins TRBV6-6 to TRBJ2-7; D possibly uses TRBD1 or TRBD2 (7 bases each). The CDR3 length is 11 residues. Between the trimmed V and J ends, which lost 6 bases and 6 bases, there was a span of 9 bases. Looked up from germline, CDR1 is MNHNY and CDR2 is SVGAGI (reference sequence). CDR3 bases: TGTGCCAGCAGCAGGGGGGGCGAGCAGTACGTC. This gives the protein CASSRGGEQYV.

This clone was counted once. V is TRBV29-1 and J is TRBJ2-7; TRBD2 agrees at 11 bases. V lost 5 bases to trimming and J lost 0 bases; unmatched junction nucleotides: 6. CDR1 is SQVTM and CDR2 is ANQGSEA in the germline V gene. The CDR3 consists of 15 residues. The CDR3 here is CSVILAGGISYEQYF. CDR3 nucleotides: TGCAGCGTTATCCTAGCGGGAGGTATCTCCTACGAGCAGTACTTC.

The chain carries TRBV11-3 and TRBJ2-1; 8 bases map to TRBD1. The germline V gene has CDR1 SGHNT and CDR2 YENEEA. V lost 5 bases, J lost 3 bases, and 6 bases stayed unmatched. This CDR3 contains 15 residues. For the CDR3, the DNA is TGTGCCAGCAGCCCCCAGGGGGCTGTCTACAATGAGCAGTTCTTC. Its translation is CASSPQGAVYNEQFF.

The chain links TRBV6-5 to TRBJ1-5, with D maybe TRBD1 (5 bases). Between the trimmed V and J ends, which lost 2 bases and 10 bases, there was a span of 12 bases. The CDR3 has 13 residues. Germline V gene sequence: CDR1 MNHEY, CDR2 SVGAGI. The CDR3 DNA sequence: TGTGCCAGCAGTTACATGTCGAGGGGCCCCCAGCATTTT. Amino acid sequence: CASSYMSRGPQHF.

The genes are TRBV5-1 and TRBJ2-7, with TRBD1 identical over 12 bases. The length of the CDR3 is 15 residues. Germline lookup yields CDR1 SGHRS and CDR2 YFSETQ. The J segment lost 5 bases and the V segment lost 2 bases, leaving 5 bases of the junction unmatched. CDR3 nucleotides: TGCGCCAGCAGCTTAGGGACAGGGGGCTTTAACGAGCAGTACTTC. Translated, it gives CASSLGTGGFNEQYF.